This T cell receptor beta chain was recovered during a study of PD-1 blockade in mismatch repair-deficient tumors. Study information: Enrolled about 2013-2016, patients had progressing, pretreated mismatch repair-deficient cancers of 12 to 13 types. Findings and caveats of the study: Rapid post-treatment expansion, then contraction, generally preceding radiologic response, marked tumor-resident clones.

The CDR3 contains 13 residues. Trimming cost V 5 bases and J 4 bases; bases outside gene matches: 5. Germline V lookup: CDR1 MNHEY, CDR2 SMNVEV (reference sequence). Comments on this clone: The antigen is not known.

PCR or immunohistochemistry showed mismatch repair deficiency in every enrolled patient. Three pembrolizumab responders had their TCRs sequenced. Measured with immunoSEQ multiplex PCR; TCRdb has only the in-frame clones, and not every one. The table includes some 120,000 clones, roughly 86% detected once. The origin of this receptor is an adult with mismatch repair-deficient cancer. The chain joins TRBV27 to TRBJ2-7; 7 positions match TRBD2. This material consisted of peripheral blood, taken 44 weeks after starting pembrolizumab. CDR3 residues: CASSPSGLYEQYF. The CDR3 DNA is TGTGCCAGCAGTCCTAGCGGTTTGTACGAGCAGTACTTC.